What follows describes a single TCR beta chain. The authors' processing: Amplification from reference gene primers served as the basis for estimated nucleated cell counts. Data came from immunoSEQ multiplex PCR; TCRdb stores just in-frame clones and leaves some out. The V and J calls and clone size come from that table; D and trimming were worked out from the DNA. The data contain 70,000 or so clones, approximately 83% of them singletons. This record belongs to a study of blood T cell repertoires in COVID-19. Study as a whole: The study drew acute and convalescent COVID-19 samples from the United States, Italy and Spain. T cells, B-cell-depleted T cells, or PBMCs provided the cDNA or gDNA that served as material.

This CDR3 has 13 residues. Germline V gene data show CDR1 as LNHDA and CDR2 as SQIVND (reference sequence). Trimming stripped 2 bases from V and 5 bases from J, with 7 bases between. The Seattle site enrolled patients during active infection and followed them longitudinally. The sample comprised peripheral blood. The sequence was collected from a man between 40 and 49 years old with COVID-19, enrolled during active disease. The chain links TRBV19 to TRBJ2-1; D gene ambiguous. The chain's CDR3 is CASSINRDNEQFF. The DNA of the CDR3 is TGTGCCAGTAGTATAAACCGGGACAATGAGCAGTTCTTC.